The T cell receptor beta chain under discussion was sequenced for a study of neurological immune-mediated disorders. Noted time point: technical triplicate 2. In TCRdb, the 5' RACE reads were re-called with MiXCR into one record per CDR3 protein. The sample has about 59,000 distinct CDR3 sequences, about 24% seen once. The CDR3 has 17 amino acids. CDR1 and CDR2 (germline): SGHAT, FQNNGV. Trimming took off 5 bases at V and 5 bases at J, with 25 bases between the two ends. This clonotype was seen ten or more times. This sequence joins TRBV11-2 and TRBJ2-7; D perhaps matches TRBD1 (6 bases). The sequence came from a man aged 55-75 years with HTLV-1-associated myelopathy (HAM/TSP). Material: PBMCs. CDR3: CASSAKVQGYGLNEQYF. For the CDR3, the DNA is TGTGCCAGCAGCGCCAAAGTACAGGGATACGGGCTCAACGAGCAGTACTTC.